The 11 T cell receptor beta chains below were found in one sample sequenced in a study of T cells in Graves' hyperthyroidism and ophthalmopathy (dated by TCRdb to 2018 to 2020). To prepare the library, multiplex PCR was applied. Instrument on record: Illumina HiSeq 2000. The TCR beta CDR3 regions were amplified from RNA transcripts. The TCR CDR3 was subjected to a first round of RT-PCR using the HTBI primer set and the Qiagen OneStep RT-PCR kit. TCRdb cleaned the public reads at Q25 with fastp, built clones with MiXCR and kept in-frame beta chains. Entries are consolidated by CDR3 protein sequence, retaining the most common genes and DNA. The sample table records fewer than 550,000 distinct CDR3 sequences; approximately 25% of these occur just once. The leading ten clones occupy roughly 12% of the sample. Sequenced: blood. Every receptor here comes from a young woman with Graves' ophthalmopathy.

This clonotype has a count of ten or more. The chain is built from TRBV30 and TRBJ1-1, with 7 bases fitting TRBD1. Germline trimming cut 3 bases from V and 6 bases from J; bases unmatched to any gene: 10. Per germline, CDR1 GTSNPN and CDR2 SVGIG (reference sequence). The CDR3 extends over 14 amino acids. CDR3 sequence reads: CAWSSRTGWAEAFF. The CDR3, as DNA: TGTGCCTGGAGCTCTCGGACAGGCTGGGCTGAAGCTTTCTTT.

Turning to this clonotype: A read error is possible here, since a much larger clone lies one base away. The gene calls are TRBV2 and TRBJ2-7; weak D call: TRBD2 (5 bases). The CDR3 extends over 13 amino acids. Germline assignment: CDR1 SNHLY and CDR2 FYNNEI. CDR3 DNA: TGTGCCAGCAGCCCGGGAATCGGGGTACTGCAGTGCTTC. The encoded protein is CASSPGIGVLQCF.

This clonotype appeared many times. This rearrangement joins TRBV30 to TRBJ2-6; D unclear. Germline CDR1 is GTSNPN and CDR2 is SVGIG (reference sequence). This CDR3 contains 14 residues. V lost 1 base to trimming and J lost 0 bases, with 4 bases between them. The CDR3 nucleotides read TGTGCCTGGAGTGATGGCTCTGGGGCCAACGTCCTGACTTTC. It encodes CAWSDGSGANVLTF.

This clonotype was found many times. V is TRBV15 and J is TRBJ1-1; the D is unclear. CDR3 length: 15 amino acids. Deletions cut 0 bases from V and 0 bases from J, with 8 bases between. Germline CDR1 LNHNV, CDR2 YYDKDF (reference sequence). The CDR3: CATSRDWVMNTEAFF. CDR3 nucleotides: TGTGCCACCAGCAGAGATTGGGTAATGAACACTGAAGCTTTCTTT. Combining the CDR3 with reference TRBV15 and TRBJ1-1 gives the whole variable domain DAMVIQNPRYQVTQFGKPVTLSCSQTLNHNVMYWYQQKSSQAPKLLFHYYDKDFNNEADTPDNFQSRRPNTSFCFLDIRSPGLGDTAMYLCATSRDWVMNTEAFFGQGTRLTVV.

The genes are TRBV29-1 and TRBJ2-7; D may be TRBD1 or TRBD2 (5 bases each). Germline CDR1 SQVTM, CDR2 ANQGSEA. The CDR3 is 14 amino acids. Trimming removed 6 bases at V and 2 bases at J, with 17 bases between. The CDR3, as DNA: TGCAGCGTACGGGGCGGGCAGGGAGCCTACGAGCAGTACTTC. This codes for CSVRGGQGAYEQYF.

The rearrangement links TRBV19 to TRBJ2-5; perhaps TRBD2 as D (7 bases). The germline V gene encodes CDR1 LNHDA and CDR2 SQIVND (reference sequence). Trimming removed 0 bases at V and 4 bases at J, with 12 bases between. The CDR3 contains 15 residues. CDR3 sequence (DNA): TGTGCCAGTAGTATAGAAGGGGGACTACGAGAGACCCAGTACTTC. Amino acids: CASSIEGGLRETQYF.

The CDR3 region has the DNA TGTGCCAGCAGCTTCTACCGGGACTCTTCCTACGAGCAGTACTTC. Protein sequence: CASSFYRDSSYEQYF. The J gene is TRBJ2-7, the V gene TRBV7-2; possibly TRBD2 for D (6 bases). The CDR3 totals 15 residues. Trimming took off 3 bases at V and 1 base at J, with 13 bases between the two ends. Germline assignment: CDR1 SGHTA and CDR2 FQGNSA.

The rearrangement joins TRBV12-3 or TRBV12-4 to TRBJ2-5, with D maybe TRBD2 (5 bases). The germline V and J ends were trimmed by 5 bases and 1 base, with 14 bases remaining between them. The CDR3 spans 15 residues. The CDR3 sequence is CASSPIGLLQETQYF. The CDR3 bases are TGTGCCAGCAGTCCAATCGGACTCCTCCAAGAGACCCAGTACTTC.

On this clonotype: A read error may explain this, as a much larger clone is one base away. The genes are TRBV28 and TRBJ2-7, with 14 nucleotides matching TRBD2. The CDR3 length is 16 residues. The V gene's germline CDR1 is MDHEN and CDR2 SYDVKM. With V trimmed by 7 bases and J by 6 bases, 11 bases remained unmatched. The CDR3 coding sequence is TGTGCCAGCATCTTAAGGCTAGGACTAGCGGGGGGCGAGCAGTACTTC. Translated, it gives CASILRLGLAGGEQYF.

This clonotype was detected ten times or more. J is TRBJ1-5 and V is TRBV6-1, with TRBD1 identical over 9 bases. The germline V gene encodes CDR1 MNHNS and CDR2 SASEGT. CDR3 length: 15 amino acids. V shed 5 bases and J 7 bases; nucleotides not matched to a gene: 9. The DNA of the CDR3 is TGTGCCAGCAGTCGGACAGGGGAGGTAGGGCAGCCCCAGCATTTT. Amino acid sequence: CASSRTGEVGQPQHF.

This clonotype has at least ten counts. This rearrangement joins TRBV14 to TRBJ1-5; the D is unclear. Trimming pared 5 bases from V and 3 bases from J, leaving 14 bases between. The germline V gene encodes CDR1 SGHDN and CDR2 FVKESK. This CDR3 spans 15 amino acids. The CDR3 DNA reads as TGTGCCAGCAGCGCCGACTGGGTCTACAATCAGCCCCAGCATTTT. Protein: CASSADWVYNQPQHF.